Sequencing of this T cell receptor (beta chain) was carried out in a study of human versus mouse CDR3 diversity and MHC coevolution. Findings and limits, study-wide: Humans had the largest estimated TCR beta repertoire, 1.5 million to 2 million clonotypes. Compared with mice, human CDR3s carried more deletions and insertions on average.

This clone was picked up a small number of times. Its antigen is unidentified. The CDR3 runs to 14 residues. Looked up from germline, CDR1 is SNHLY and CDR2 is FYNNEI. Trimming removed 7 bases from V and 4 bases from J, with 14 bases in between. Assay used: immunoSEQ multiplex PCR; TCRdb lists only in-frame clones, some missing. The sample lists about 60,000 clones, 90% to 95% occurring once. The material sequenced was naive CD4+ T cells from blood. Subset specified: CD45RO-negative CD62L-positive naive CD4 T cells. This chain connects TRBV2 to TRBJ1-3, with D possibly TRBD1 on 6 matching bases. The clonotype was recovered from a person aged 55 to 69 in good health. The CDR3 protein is CASMGHVIGNTIYF. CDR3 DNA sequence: TGTGCCAGCATGGGACATGTCATCGGAAACACCATATATTTT.